This T cell receptor (beta chain) derives from a study of regulatory T cells in long-lasting Graves disease. The germline V gene encodes CDR1 MNHNS and CDR2 SASEGT. Trimming took off 4 bases at V and 7 bases at J, with 13 bases between the two ends. This CDR3 comprises 13 residues. Construction of TCR beta libraries relied on iRepertoire HTBI primers and on Arm-PCR targeting CDR3 regions. TCRdb analysed the multiplex PCR reads with MiXCR anew, one entry per CDR3 protein. The sample includes some 230,000 distinct CDR3 sequences, 15% to 20% of them seen just once. This clonotype came up many times. The target antigen is unknown. General observations from the study: Persistent disease samples used TRBV28, TRBJ1-2 and TRBJ2-5 preferentially. TCR diversity in persistent Graves' patients was below that of newly diagnosed ones. Among the persistent patients, roughly 2,500 public clonotypes were shared, more than the roughly 990 shared among new patients.

Time point indicated: newly diagnosed GD, antithyroid drugs for less than 3 months. There was RNA extracted from PBMCs, and the TCR library was made from it. This receptor was obtained from a female donor with Graves disease. The specimen comprised peripheral blood mononuclear cells (PBMCs), sampled at new diagnosis, from a patient treated with antithyroid drugs. V is TRBV6-1 and J is TRBJ1-1; D not resolved. CDR3 sequence reads: CASSGAGPVEAFF. The CDR3 bases are TGTGCCAGCAGTGGAGCGGGCCCCGTTGAAGCTTTCTTT.